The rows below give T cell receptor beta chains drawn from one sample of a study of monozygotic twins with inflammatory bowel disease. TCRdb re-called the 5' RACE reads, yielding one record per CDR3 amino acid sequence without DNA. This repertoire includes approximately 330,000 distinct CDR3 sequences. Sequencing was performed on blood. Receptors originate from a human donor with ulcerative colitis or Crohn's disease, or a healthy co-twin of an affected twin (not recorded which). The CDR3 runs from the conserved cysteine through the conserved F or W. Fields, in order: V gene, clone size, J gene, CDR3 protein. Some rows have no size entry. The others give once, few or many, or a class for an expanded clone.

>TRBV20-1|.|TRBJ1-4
CSARRGTTNEKLFF
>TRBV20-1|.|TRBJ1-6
CSARRTGSLLPLHF
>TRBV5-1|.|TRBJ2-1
CASSPDPGQGANEQFF
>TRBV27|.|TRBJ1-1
CASSPFILGDVTEAFF
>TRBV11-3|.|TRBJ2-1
CASSPALTGYNEQFF
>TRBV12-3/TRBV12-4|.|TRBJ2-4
CASSFRNIQYF
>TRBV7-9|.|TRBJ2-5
CASSLASGKGQETQYF
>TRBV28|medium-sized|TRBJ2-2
CASSLGGPHTGELFF
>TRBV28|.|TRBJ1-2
CASSTGPVPYGYTF
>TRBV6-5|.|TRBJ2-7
CASMAAGLSEQYF
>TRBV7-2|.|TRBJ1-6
CASSPRKGAGNSPLHF
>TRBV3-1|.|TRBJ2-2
CASGSSGRSGELFF
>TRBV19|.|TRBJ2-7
CASSLSGRPTYEQYF
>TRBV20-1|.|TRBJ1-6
CSAETERNSPLHF
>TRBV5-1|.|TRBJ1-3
CASRREISGNTIYF
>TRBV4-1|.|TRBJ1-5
CASSQDISGKRNQPQHF
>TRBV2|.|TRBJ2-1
CASEGGLYNEQFF
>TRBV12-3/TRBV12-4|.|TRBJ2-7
CASSFKTGELYEQYF
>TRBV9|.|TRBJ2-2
CASSVAALPGELFF
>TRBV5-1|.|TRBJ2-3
CASSLEGFGADTQYF
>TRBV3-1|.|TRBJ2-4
CASSHSMGGLAGAPANIQYF
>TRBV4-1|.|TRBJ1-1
CASSQATSSLRVYEAFF
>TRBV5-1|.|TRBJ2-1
CASSLVGTSGSLNNEQFF
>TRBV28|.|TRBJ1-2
CASSSDINGYTF
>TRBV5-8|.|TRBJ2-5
CASSQGLAGVQETQYF
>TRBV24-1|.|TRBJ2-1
CATSDPGGGAGNEQFF
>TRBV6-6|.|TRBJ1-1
CASRDQWTEAFF
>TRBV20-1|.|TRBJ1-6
CSARDRGGGYSPLHF
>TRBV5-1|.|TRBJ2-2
CASSFVDLDVGELFF
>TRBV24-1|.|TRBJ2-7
CATSDLDWGGEQYF